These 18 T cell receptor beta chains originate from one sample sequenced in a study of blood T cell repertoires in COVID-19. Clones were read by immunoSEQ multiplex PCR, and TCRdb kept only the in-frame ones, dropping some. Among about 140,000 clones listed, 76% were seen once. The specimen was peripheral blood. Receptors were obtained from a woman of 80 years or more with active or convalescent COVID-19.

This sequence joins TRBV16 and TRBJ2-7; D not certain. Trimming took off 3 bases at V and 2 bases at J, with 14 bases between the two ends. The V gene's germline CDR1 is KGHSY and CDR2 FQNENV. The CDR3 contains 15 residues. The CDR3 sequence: CASSHGPGRTYEQYF. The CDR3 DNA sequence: TGTGCCAGCAGCCACGGCCCAGGCCGGACCTACGAGCAGTACTTC.

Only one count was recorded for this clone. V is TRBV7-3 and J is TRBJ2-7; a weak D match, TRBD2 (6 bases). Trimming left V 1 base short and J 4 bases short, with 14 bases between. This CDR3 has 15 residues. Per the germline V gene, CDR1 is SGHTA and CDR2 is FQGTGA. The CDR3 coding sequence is TGTGCCAGCAGCTTAATTGGCGGGGTCCGGTACGAGCAGTACTTC. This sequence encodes CASSLIGGVRYEQYF.

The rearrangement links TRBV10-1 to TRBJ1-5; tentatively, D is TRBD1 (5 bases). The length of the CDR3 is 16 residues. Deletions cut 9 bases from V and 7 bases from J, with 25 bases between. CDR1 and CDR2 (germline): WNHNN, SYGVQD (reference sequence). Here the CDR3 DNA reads TGCGCCAGTCCCGGGACTCTAACCTGTCGAAGGCAGCCCCAGCATTTT. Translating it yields CASPGTLTCRRQPQHF.

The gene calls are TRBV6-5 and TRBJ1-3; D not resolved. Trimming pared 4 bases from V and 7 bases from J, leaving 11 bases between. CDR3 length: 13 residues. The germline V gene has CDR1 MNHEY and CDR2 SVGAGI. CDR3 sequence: CASSFGEVNTIYF. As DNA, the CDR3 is TGTGCCAGCAGTTTCGGTGAAGTCAACACCATATATTTT.

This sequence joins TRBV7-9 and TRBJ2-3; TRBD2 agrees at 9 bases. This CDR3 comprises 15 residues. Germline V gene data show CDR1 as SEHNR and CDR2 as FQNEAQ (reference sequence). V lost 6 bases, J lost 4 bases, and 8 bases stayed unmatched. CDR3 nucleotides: TGTGCCAGCAGTTCCCGCGGGGGGGGCCCAGATACGCAGTATTTT. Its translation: CASSSRGGGPDTQYF.

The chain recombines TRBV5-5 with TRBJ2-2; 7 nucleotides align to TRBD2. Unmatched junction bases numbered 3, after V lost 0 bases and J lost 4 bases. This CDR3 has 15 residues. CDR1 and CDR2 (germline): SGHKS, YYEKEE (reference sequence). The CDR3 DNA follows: TGTGCCAGCAGCTTGGGCGGGGGACCCACCGGGGAGCTGTTTTTT. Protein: CASSLGGGPTGELFF.

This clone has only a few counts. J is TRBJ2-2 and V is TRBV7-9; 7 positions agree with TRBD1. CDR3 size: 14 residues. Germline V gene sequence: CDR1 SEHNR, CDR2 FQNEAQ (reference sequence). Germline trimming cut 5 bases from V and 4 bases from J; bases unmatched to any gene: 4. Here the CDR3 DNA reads TGTGCCAGCAGCCCGACAGGGTTCACCGGGGAGCTGTTTTTT. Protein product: CASSPTGFTGELFF.

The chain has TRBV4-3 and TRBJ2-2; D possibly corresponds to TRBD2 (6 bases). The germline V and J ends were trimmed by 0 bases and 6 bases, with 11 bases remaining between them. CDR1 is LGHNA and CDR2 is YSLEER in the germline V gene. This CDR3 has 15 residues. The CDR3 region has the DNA TGCGCCAGCAGCCAAGAAGGGACTTCGCCCGGGGAGCTGTTTTTT. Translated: CASSQEGTSPGELFF.

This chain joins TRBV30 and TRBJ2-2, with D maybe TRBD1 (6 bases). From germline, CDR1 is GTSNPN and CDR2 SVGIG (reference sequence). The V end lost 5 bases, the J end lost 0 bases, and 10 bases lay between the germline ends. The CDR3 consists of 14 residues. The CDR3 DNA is TGTGCCTGGTCGACAGGAGCGAACACCGGGGAGCTGTTTTTT. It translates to CAWSTGANTGELFF.

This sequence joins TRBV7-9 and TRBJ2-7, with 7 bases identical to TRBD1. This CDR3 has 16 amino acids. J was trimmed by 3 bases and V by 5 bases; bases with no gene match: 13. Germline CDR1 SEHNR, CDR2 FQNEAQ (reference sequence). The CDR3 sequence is CASSPGTGQPFYEQYF. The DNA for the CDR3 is TGTGCCAGCAGCCCCGGGACGGGACAGCCCTTCTACGAGCAGTACTTC. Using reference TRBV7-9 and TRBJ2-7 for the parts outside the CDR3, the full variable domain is DTGVSQNPRHKITKRGQNVTFRCDPISEHNRLYWYRQTLGQGPEFLTYFQNEAQLEKSRLLSDRFSAERPKGSFSTLEIQRTEQGDSAMYLCASSPGTGQPFYEQYFGPGTRLTVT.

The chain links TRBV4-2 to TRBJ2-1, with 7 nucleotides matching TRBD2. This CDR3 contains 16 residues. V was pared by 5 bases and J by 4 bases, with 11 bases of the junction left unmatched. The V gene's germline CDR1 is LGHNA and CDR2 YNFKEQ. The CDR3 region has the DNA TGTGCCAGCAGCGCCAATACAGCGGGGCTATACAATGAGCAGTTCTTC. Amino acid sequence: CASSANTAGLYNEQFF.

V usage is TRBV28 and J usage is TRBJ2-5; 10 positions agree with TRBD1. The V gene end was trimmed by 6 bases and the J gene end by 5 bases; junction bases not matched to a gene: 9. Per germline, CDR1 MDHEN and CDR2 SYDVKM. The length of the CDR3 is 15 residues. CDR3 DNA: TGTGCCAGCAGGCGACAGGGGGCATCTAAGGAGACCCAGTACTTC. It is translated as CASRRQGASKETQYF.

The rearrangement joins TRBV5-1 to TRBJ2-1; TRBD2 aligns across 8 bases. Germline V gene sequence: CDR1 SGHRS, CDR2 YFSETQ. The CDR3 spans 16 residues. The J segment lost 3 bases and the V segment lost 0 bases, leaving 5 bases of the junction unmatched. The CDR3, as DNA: TGCGCCAGCAGCTTGGCTCGGGGGGGCTTCTACAATGAGCAGTTCTTC. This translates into CASSLARGGFYNEQFF.

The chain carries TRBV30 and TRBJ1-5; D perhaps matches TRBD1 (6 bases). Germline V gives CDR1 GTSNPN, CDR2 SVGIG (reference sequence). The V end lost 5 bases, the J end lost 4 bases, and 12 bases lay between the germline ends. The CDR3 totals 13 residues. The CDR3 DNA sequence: TGTGCCTGGCAAACGACAGGAAATCAGCCCCAGCATTTT. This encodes CAWQTTGNQPQHF.

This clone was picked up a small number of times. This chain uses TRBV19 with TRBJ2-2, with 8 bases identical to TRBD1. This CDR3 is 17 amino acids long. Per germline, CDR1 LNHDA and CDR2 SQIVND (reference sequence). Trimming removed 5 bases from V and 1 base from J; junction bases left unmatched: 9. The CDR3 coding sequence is TGTGCCAGTAGTCCTCGACAGGGGCGGGGGAACACCGGGGAGCTGTTTTTT. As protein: CASSPRQGRGNTGELFF. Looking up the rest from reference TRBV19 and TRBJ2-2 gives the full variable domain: DGGITQSPKYLFRKEGQNVTLSCEQNLNHDAMYWYRQDPGQGLRLIYYSQIVNDFQKGDIAEGYSVSREKKESFPLTVTSAQKNPTAFYLCASSPRQGRGNTGELFFGEGSRLTVL.

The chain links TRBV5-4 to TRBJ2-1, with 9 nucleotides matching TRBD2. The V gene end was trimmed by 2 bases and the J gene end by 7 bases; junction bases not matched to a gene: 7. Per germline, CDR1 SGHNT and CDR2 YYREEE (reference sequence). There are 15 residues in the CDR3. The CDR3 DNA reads TGTGCCAGCAGCTTTAGGGCGGGGGGGAAGAATGAGCAGTTCTTC. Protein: CASSFRAGGKNEQFF.

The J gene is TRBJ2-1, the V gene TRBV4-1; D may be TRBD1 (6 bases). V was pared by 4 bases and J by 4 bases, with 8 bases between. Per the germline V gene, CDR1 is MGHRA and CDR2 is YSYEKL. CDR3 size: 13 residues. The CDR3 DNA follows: TGCGCCAGCAGCCGGACAGCTTACAATGAGCAGTTCTTC. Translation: CASSRTAYNEQFF.

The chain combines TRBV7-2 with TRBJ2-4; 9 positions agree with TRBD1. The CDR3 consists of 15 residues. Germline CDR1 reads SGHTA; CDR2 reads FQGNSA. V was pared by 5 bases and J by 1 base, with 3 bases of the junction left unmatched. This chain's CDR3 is CASSPQGAAKNIQYF. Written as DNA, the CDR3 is TGTGCCAGCAGCCCACAGGGGGCCGCCAAAAACATTCAGTACTTC. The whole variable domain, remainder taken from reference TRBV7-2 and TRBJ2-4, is GAGVSQSPSNKVTEKGKDVELRCDPISGHTALYWYRQSLGQGLEFLIYFQGNSAPDKSGLPSDRFSAERTGGSVSTLTIQRTQQEDSAVYLCASSPQGAAKNIQYFGAGTRLSVL.